The 30 T cell receptor beta chains in this list originate from one sample, sequenced in a study of T cell repertoires in cytomegalovirus infection. TCRdb re-called the reads through MiXCR, storing one row per CDR3 protein. The sample includes nearly 450,000 distinct CDR3 sequences, approximately 33% of them seen just once. The sample consisted of PBMCs. The receptors here all came from a human donor in good health (CMV status not recorded). Some clones in this sample may be carry-over from other donors' samples.

This clonotype showed up many times. The rearrangement links TRBV29-1 to TRBJ1-2, with a possible D match to TRBD1 (5 bases). This CDR3 has 13 amino acids. Trimming stripped 2 bases from V and 4 bases from J, with 11 bases between. Germline V gene sequence: CDR1 SQVTM, CDR2 ANQGSEA. The CDR3 DNA sequence: TGCAGCGTTGAACTGGACACTGGCTATGGCTACACCTTC. Protein: CSVELDTGYGYTF.

Ten or more counts support this clonotype. This chain uses TRBV7-2 with TRBJ2-6; D is ambiguous. Germline V gene data show CDR1 as SGHTA and CDR2 as FQGNSA. The CDR3 runs to 15 residues. Between the trimmed V and J ends, which lost 6 bases and 0 bases, there was a span of 9 bases. CDR3 residues: CASSGRFSGANVLTF. DNA for the CDR3: TGTGCCAGCAGTGGCAGGTTCTCTGGGGCCAACGTCCTGACTTTC. The entire variable domain, with the rest obtained from reference TRBV7-2 and TRBJ2-6, is as follows: GAGVSQSPSNKVTEKGKDVELRCDPISGHTALYWYRQSLGQGLEFLIYFQGNSAPDKSGLPSDRFSAERTGGSVSTLTIQRTQQEDSAVYLCASSGRFSGANVLTFGAGSRLTVL.

The chain joins TRBV6-5 to TRBJ1-1, with D possibly TRBD1 on 6 matching bases. V was shortened by 2 bases and J by 7 bases, with 11 bases between the two germline ends. The CDR3 runs to 13 residues. Germline CDR1 MNHEY, CDR2 SVGAGI. CDR3 loop: CASSYLGALEAFF. CDR3 sequence (DNA): TGTGCCAGCAGTTACCTGGGGGCCCTTGAAGCTTTCTTT.

DNA for the CDR3: TGTGCCAGCAGTTCCGGGACCCCCAGGGGCTACACCTTC. Its translation is CASSSGTPRGYTF. The chain combines TRBV6-5 with TRBJ1-2, with a possible D match to TRBD1 (5 bases). CDR3 length: 13 residues. V lost 4 bases to trimming and J lost 8 bases, with 14 bases between them. CDR1 and CDR2 (germline): MNHEY, SVGAGI.

This clonotype has more than one count but fewer than ten. This rearrangement joins TRBV6-1 to TRBJ1-1; unclear D gene. CDR1 and CDR2 from the germline V gene are MNHNS and SASEGT. Trimming took off 2 bases at V and 8 bases at J, with 18 bases between the two ends. The CDR3 contains 15 residues. The CDR3, as DNA: TGTGCCAGCAGTGAACGCTTGACTCGAGCGGGAGAAGCTTTCTTT. This translates into CASSERLTRAGEAFF.

This chain joins TRBV6-2 or TRBV6-3 and TRBJ2-7, with D unresolved. This CDR3 has 15 residues. Trimming stripped 0 bases from V and 1 base from J, with 10 bases between. Germline CDR1 and CDR2: MNHEY and SVGEGT. CDR3: CASSYSTPVSYEQYF. The CDR3 nucleotides are TGTGCCAGCAGTTACTCGACGCCGGTTTCCTACGAGCAGTACTTC.

Turning to this clonotype: It may be a read error: a sequence one base away is much more abundant. The CDR3 does not close with the conserved phenylalanine or tryptophan, likely indicating a read error. The chain combines TRBV7-6 with TRBJ2-7, with D possibly TRBD1 on 7 matching bases. Germline CDR1 reads SGHVS; CDR2 reads FNYEAQ. V dropped 1 base and J dropped 3 bases, with 16 bases sitting between them. The CDR3 covers 16 residues. The CDR3 region has the DNA TGTGCCAGCAGCTTAGAAGGTGGAGGGGGCAGCTACGAGCAGTACTTA. Translated: CASSLEGGGGSYEQYL.

This clonotype occurred a few times. The V call is TRBV20-1, the J call TRBJ2-4; 10 bases agree with TRBD1. The V gene end was trimmed by 1 base and the J gene end by 9 bases; junction bases not matched to a gene: 9. Germline V gene sequence: CDR1 DFQATT, CDR2 SNEGSKA (reference sequence). There are 15 residues in the CDR3. The CDR3 loop reads CSARGVGQGPAIQYF. The CDR3 nucleotides read TGCAGTGCTAGAGGAGTGGGACAGGGGCCAGCCATTCAGTACTTC.

This clonotype was seen more than once but under ten times. At one end, the junction sequence differs from germline, possibly due to a read error. The CDR3 loop is CASSLGDSPGYEQYF. The CDR3 nucleotides read TGTGCTAGCAGCTTAGGGGATAGCCCCGGGTACGAGCAGTACTTC. V usage is TRBV7-7 and J usage is TRBJ2-7; a weak D match, TRBD1 (5 bases). The CDR3 runs to 15 residues. CDR1 is SSHAT, CDR2 FNYEAQ, per germline (reference sequence).

As for this clonotype: A much larger clone differs from this one at a single base, so this may be a read error. The chain combines TRBV7-2 with TRBJ2-3; D possibly corresponds to TRBD2 (7 bases). There are 13 residues in the CDR3. The V gene's germline CDR1 is SGHTA and CDR2 FQGNSA. V lost 7 bases and J 1 base, leaving 9 bases between the germline ends. CDR3 in amino acids: CASMRGRTDTQYF. The CDR3 coding sequence is TGTGCCAGCATGCGGGGGCGCACAGATACGCAGTATTTT.

This rearrangement joins TRBV12-3 or TRBV12-4 to TRBJ2-5, with D possibly TRBD2 on 5 matching bases. This CDR3 comprises 13 residues. V was shortened by 1 base and J by 5 bases, with 8 bases between the two germline ends. The CDR3 nucleotides read TGTGCCAGCAGTTTAGACGGGGTTGAGACCCAGTACTTC. Amino acid sequence: CASSLDGVETQYF.

This clonotype was counted ten times or more. The rearrangement uses TRBV7-9 and TRBJ2-1; no firm D call. Germline V gene sequence: CDR1 SEHNR, CDR2 FQNEAQ (reference sequence). V lost 1 base and J lost 6, with 13 bases in between. The CDR3 has 15 amino acids. CDR3 bases: TGTGCCAGCAGCTTAGTTGGTACTAAGGGCAATGAGCAGTTCTTC. Its protein product is CASSLVGTKGNEQFF.

This chain uses TRBV4-3 with TRBJ1-2; D is undetermined. V lost 1 base to trimming and J lost 1 base, with 13 bases between them. The CDR3 sequence is 16 residues long. Germline CDR1 and CDR2: LGHNA and YSLEER. CDR3 amino acids: CASSQGNHKLNYGYTF. The CDR3 DNA reads TGCGCCAGCAGCCAAGGCAATCACAAACTTAACTATGGCTACACCTTC.

The J gene is TRBJ2-7, the V gene TRBV2; TRBD2 agrees at 10 bases. The V and J ends lost 6 bases and 3 bases, in that order; junction bases with no gene match: 5. Germline CDR1 reads SNHLY; CDR2 reads FYNNEI. The CDR3 is 14 residues long. The CDR3 nucleotides are TGTGCCAGCAGGAGCGGGGGGGGTTTCTACGAGCAGTACTTC. Amino acids: CASRSGGGFYEQYF. The full variable domain, with the rest looked up from reference TRBV2 and TRBJ2-7, is EPEVTQTPSHQVTQMGQEVILRCVPISNHLYFYWYRQILGQKVEFLVSFYNNEISEKSEIFDDQFSVERPDGSNFTLKIRSTKLEDSAMYFCASRSGGGFYEQYFGPGTRLTVT.

In the case of this clonotype: One end of the junction varies from germline; a read error may be responsible. The chain joins TRBV6-1 to TRBJ2-1; the D gene could be TRBD1 or TRBD2 (5 bases each). This CDR3 spans 18 amino acids. CDR1 and CDR2 from the germline V gene are MNHNS and SASEGT. As DNA, the CDR3 is TGTGCCAGCAGCACCCTACCTCCGGGACCTACCTCCTACAATGAGCAGCTCTTC. It translates to CASSTLPPGPTSYNEQLF.

This clonotype was observed at least ten times. The V call is TRBV20-1, the J call TRBJ1-1; TRBD1 matches 9 bases. The germline CDR1 and CDR2 sequences are DFQATT and SNEGSKA (reference sequence). V shed 5 bases, J shed 0 bases, and the junction held 7 bases outside the gene matches. CDR3 length: 15 residues. CDR3: CSAPRGTGMNTEAFF. In DNA form, the CDR3 reads TGCAGTGCTCCAAGGGGGACAGGGATGAACACTGAAGCTTTCTTT.

This clonotype came up a few times. CDR3 in DNA: TGTGCCAGCAGCTTAGCGTTGGGGCAGGGATCAGGCTCTGGAAACACCATATATTTT. This translates into CASSLALGQGSGSGNTIYF. The chain couples TRBV7-9 to TRBJ1-3, with D possibly TRBD1 on 5 matching bases. This CDR3 comprises 19 residues. Trimming took off 0 bases at V and 0 bases at J, with 18 bases between the two ends. Germline V gives CDR1 SEHNR, CDR2 FQNEAQ (reference sequence).

The rearrangement uses TRBV15 and TRBJ1-4; D is unclear. Trimming shortened V by 8 bases and J by 8 bases, and 18 bases separated the two germline ends. The CDR3 runs 14 residues. CDR1 is LNHNV and CDR2 is YYDKDF in the germline V gene (reference sequence). The DNA for the CDR3 is TGTGCCACCCCCCGCTTCAGGTTGACCGAAAAACTGTTTTTT. Translation gives CATPRFRLTEKLFF.

This chain links TRBV2 with TRBJ1-5, with 7 bases identical to TRBD1. The CDR3 runs 17 residues. Losses at the gene ends were 2 bases for V and 6 bases for J; bases not matched to a gene: 13. CDR1 and CDR2 (germline): SNHLY, FYNNEI. CDR3 in DNA: TGTGCCAGCAGTGAAATTGGTAGGGACAGTCGGAGTCAGCCCCAGCATTTT. It specifies CASSEIGRDSRSQPQHF.

This clonotype occurred a few times. The rearrangement joins TRBV6-6 to TRBJ1-1; D unclear. The CDR3 has 13 amino acids. V dropped 6 bases and J dropped 2 bases, with 10 bases sitting between them. Germline lookup yields CDR1 MNHNY and CDR2 SVGAGI (reference sequence). CDR3 loop: CASSPSENTEAFF. CDR3 nucleotide sequence: TGTGCCAGCAGCCCCAGCGAAAACACTGAAGCTTTCTTT.

The CDR3 DNA reads TGTGCCAGCAGCCTGGCGGATGGGGATTCACCCCTCCACTTT. Protein: CASSLADGDSPLHF. The chain uses TRBV3-1 and TRBJ1-6; the D is unclear. CDR1 and CDR2 (germline): LGHDT, YNNKEL (reference sequence). V gave up 4 bases and J gave up 8 bases, with 12 bases separating them. CDR3 length: 14 amino acids. Full variable domain (remainder filled in from reference TRBV3-1 and TRBJ1-6): DTAVSQTPKYLVTQMGNDKSIKCEQNLGHDTMYWYKQDSKKFLKIMFSYNNKELIINETVPNRFSPKSPDKAHLNLHINSLELGDSAVYFCASSLADGDSPLHFGNGTRLTVT.

V is TRBV7-2 and J is TRBJ1-1; no firm D call. Looked up from germline, CDR1 is SGHTA and CDR2 is FQGNSA. The V end was cut by 4 bases, the J end by 1 base, with 16 bases between. This CDR3 is built from 16 residues. In DNA form, the CDR3 reads TGTGCCAGCAGCTCCTACCCTCGGGTGCCGAACACTGAAGCTTTCTTT. Its translation: CASSSYPRVPNTEAFF.

This clonotype came up many times. Its ends do not fully match the called genes, so a read error is possible. The CDR3 protein is CASSASAGLLETQYF. CDR3 sequence (DNA): TGTGCTAGCAGCGCGTCAGCGGGCCTTCTAGAGACCCAGTACTTC. The gene calls are TRBV7-7 and TRBJ2-5, with a tentative D call TRBD2 (6 bases). The CDR3 has 15 amino acids. Looked up from germline, CDR1 is SSHAT and CDR2 is FNYEAQ (reference sequence).

In this sample, this clonotype turned up a few times. The V call is TRBV15, the J call TRBJ1-4; tentative D call: TRBD1 (6 bases). Trimming pared 0 bases from V and 0 bases from J, leaving 11 bases between. The CDR3 is made up of 17 amino acids. Germline loops: CDR1 LNHNV, CDR2 YYDKDF (reference sequence). CDR3 in amino acids: CATSRDTGIATNEKLFF. CDR3 DNA: TGTGCCACCAGCAGAGATACAGGGATTGCAACTAATGAAAAACTGTTTTTT.

The chain combines TRBV3-1 with TRBJ2-6, with D unclear. The V gene lost 2 bases and the J gene lost 3 bases, with 8 bases spanning the gap. The CDR3 is made up of 15 amino acids. Germline CDR1 LGHDT, CDR2 YNNKEL (reference sequence). CDR3: CASSQPSNGANVLTF. The CDR3 DNA is TGTGCCAGCAGCCAACCCTCCAATGGGGCCAACGTCCTGACTTTC. The full variable domain, in which reference TRBV3-1 and TRBJ2-6 provide the parts outside the CDR3, is DTAVSQTPKYLVTQMGNDKSIKCEQNLGHDTMYWYKQDSKKFLKIMFSYNNKELIINETVPNRFSPKSPDKAHLNLHINSLELGDSAVYFCASSQPSNGANVLTFGAGSRLTVL.

This rearrangement joins TRBV25-1 to TRBJ2-1; no definite D call. Germline assignment: CDR1 MGHDK and CDR2 SYGVNS. Trimming pared 5 bases from V and 8 bases from J, leaving 13 bases between. The CDR3 is 13 amino acids. The CDR3 sequence: CASSSPIAHEQFF. The CDR3 region has the DNA TGTGCCAGCAGTAGTCCAATCGCCCATGAGCAGTTCTTC.

The chain couples TRBV20-1 to TRBJ2-7; either TRBD1 or TRBD2 may fit D (5 bases each). V lost 1 base to trimming and J lost 0 bases, with 7 bases between them. This CDR3 has 13 amino acids. CDR1 DFQATT and CDR2 SNEGSKA come from the germline V gene (reference sequence). The CDR3 nucleotides are TGCAGTGCTAGAGGTGGGGGCTCCTACGAGCAGTACTTC. This codes for CSARGGGSYEQYF.

In DNA form, the CDR3 reads TGTGCCAGCAGCTTAGCAGCTGAAAAACTGTTTTTT. Translated: CASSLAAEKLFF. This chain uses TRBV7-9 with TRBJ1-4; no reliable D call. Germline V gene sequence: CDR1 SEHNR, CDR2 FQNEAQ (reference sequence). The CDR3 contains 12 residues. Trimming pared 0 bases from V and 7 bases from J, leaving 3 bases between.

The V call is TRBV6-1, the J call TRBJ2-1; D is possibly TRBD1 (5 bases). V was pared by 3 bases and J by 8 bases, with 17 bases between. The germline V gene has CDR1 MNHNS and CDR2 SASEGT. The CDR3 is 15 amino acids. CDR3 nucleotides: TGTGCCAGCAGTGAGGTAGTCAGGGAAACGGATGAGCAGTTCTTC. Its translation: CASSEVVRETDEQFF.

The gene calls are TRBV27 and TRBJ2-5; D remains ambiguous. Per the germline V gene, CDR1 is MNHEY and CDR2 is SMNVEV (reference sequence). This CDR3 is built from 16 residues. The V end was cut by 0 bases, the J end by 3 bases, with 14 bases between. The CDR3 reads CASSLSSGSREETQYF. The CDR3 DNA reads TGTGCCAGCAGTTTATCAAGTGGCTCCCGAGAAGAGACCCAGTACTTC.